Presented here are 23 T cell receptor beta chains from one specimen sequenced in a study of blood T cell repertoires in COVID-19. The protocol was immunoSEQ multiplex PCR, while the TCRdb copy is restricted to in-frame clones and leaves out a portion. In the table there are about 260,000 clones, 87% of which are singletons. Sequenced input: peripheral blood. These receptors all stem from a woman aged 50 to 60 who had recovered from COVID-19.

The V call is TRBV6-1, the J call TRBJ1-1, with a possible D match to TRBD1 (6 bases). Trimming removed 0 bases at V and 2 bases at J, with 13 bases between. CDR3 length equals 16 residues. Germline V lookup: CDR1 MNHNS, CDR2 SASEGT. CDR3 residues: CASSEADRTANTEAFF. DNA of the CDR3: TGTGCCAGCAGTGAAGCGGATAGGACAGCCAACACTGAAGCTTTCTTT.

This chain connects TRBV9 to TRBJ1-2, with 9 bases matching TRBD1. Germline V lookup: CDR1 SGDLS, CDR2 YYNGEE. This CDR3 has 15 residues. The junction had 5 bases not matched to a gene; V was cut back by 2 bases and J by 3 bases. CDR3 in amino acids: CASSVRGQGDYGYTF. CDR3 nucleotides: TGTGCCAGCAGCGTGAGGGGACAGGGAGACTATGGCTACACCTTC.

The CDR3 region is CASSIGYRENTEAFF. The CDR3 bases are TGTGCCAGCAGCATTGGCTACAGGGAGAACACTGAAGCTTTCTTT. This chain connects TRBV5-5 to TRBJ1-1, with a weak D call TRBD1 (6 bases). V lost 4 bases and J lost 1, with 14 bases in between. Germline assignment: CDR1 SGHKS and CDR2 YYEKEE (reference sequence). This CDR3 is built from 15 residues.

V usage is TRBV28 and J usage is TRBJ1-2; D not resolved. Germline V gene sequence: CDR1 MDHEN, CDR2 SYDVKM. The CDR3 covers 15 residues. V lost 1 base and J lost 4, with 13 bases in between. This chain's CDR3 is CASSLYVTESYGYTF. The CDR3, as DNA: TGTGCCAGCAGTTTATACGTGACTGAATCCTATGGCTACACCTTC.

The chain joins TRBV6-2 or TRBV6-3 to TRBJ2-1, with 8 bases fitting TRBD2. J was trimmed by 4 bases and V by 5 bases; bases with no gene match: 7. Germline V gives CDR1 MNHEY, CDR2 SVGEGT. CDR3 size: 15 residues. The CDR3 here is CASSNQLAVYNEQFF. For the CDR3, the DNA is TGTGCCAGCAGTAACCAACTAGCGGTTTACAATGAGCAGTTCTTC.

The chain joins TRBV7-8 to TRBJ2-7; TRBD2 matches at 10 bases. V was pared by 5 bases and J by 6 bases, with 10 bases of the junction left unmatched. Germline CDR1 is SGHVS and CDR2 is FQNEAQ. There are 15 residues in the CDR3. For the CDR3, the DNA is TGTGCCAGCAGCCAACCCTCTAGCGGGAGTGGCGAGCAGTACTTC. Translated, it gives CASSQPSSGSGEQYF.

The J gene is TRBJ1-1, the V gene TRBV4-2; D is unresolved. Germline CDR1 LGHNA, CDR2 YNFKEQ. The CDR3 contains 16 residues. V lost 4 bases to trimming and J lost 5 bases, with 20 bases between them. CDR3 in amino acids: CASSPVGRGPRTEAFF. Written as DNA, the CDR3 is TGTGCCAGCAGCCCAGTCGGTCGGGGTCCACGGACTGAAGCTTTCTTT.

The V call is TRBV30, the J call TRBJ2-4; D is perhaps TRBD1 (6 bases). Looked up from germline, CDR1 is GTSNPN and CDR2 is SVGIG (reference sequence). This CDR3 contains 13 residues. V shed 4 bases and J shed 0 bases, with 7 bases lying between them. The CDR3, as DNA: TGTGCCTGGAAGGGGGTAGCCAAAAACATTCAGTACTTC. Protein product: CAWKGVAKNIQYF.

A note on this clone: An end of the junction does not agree with germline; a read error may underlie this. The chain combines TRBV7-7 with TRBJ2-2, with D possibly being TRBD2 (7 bases). This CDR3 region has 15 residues. From germline, CDR1 is SSHAT and CDR2 FNYEAQ (reference sequence). CDR3 sequence: CASSLDSGGAGELFF. CDR3 in DNA: TGTGCTAGCAGCTTGGATTCGGGGGGCGCCGGGGAGCTGTTTTTT.

The gene calls are TRBV5-4 and TRBJ2-2, with TRBD2 matching 11 bases. J lost 1 base, V lost 0 bases, and 2 bases had no gene match. From germline, CDR1 is SGHNT and CDR2 YYREEE (reference sequence). The CDR3 extends over 17 amino acids. CDR3 protein: CASSLVLAGGNTGELFF. The CDR3 DNA follows: TGTGCCAGCAGCTTGGTGCTAGCGGGGGGGAACACCGGGGAGCTGTTTTTT.

This chain uses TRBV7-2 with TRBJ1-1; 7 positions agree with TRBD1. The CDR3 sequence is 14 residues long. The ends lost 2 bases at V and 1 base at J; junction bases unmatched: 1. Looked up from germline, CDR1 is SGHTA and CDR2 is FQGNSA. The CDR3 here is CASSLQGENTEAFF. CDR3 sequence (DNA): TGTGCCAGCAGCTTACAGGGGGAGAACACTGAAGCTTTCTTT.

This clone was counted once. V gene TRBV19 combines with J gene TRBJ2-7; possible D gene TRBD1, 6 bases. The CDR3 extends over 17 amino acids. Germline-derived CDR1 and CDR2 are LNHDA and SQIVND (reference sequence). The V end lost 5 bases, the J end lost 3 bases, and 23 bases lay between the germline ends. The CDR3: CASSPLPDSTKVYEQYF. In DNA, the CDR3 is TGTGCCAGTAGTCCCCTGCCGGACAGTACGAAGGTCTACGAGCAGTACTTC.

The chain uses TRBV11-3 and TRBJ1-6; TRBD1 matches 7 bases. CDR3 size: 13 residues. Germline trimming cut 5 bases from V and 9 bases from J; bases unmatched to any gene: 4. Germline assignment: CDR1 SGHNT and CDR2 YENEEA. In DNA, the CDR3 is TGTGCCAGCAGCCGACAGGGCGGTTCACCCCTCCACTTT. Translation gives CASSRQGGSPLHF.

V is TRBV6-2 or TRBV6-3 and J is TRBJ2-7; D remains unclear. The CDR3 consists of 14 residues. V was clipped by 0 bases and J by 4 bases, with 10 bases between them. The germline V gene has CDR1 MNHEY and CDR2 SVGEGT. The CDR3 DNA follows: TGTGCCAGCAGTTACTCGGCAGGATGGTACGAGCAGTACTTC. Protein: CASSYSAGWYEQYF.

The chain joins TRBV9 to TRBJ1-4; weak D call: TRBD1 (5 bases). Germline values: CDR1 SGDLS, CDR2 YYNGEE. Trimming removed 2 bases at V and 5 bases at J, with 13 bases between. The length of the CDR3 is 15 residues. This CDR3 is CASSVSGTANEKLFF. The CDR3 DNA is TGTGCCAGCAGCGTTTCGGGGACTGCCAATGAAAAACTGTTTTTT.

This chain links TRBV5-1 with TRBJ1-2, with D possibly matching TRBD1 (5 bases). Trimming removed 0 bases from V and 6 bases from J, with 12 bases in between. The V gene's germline CDR1 is SGHRS and CDR2 YFSETQ. This CDR3 region has 14 residues. CDR3: CASSLEQARHGYTF. DNA for the CDR3: TGCGCCAGCAGCTTGGAACAGGCCAGGCATGGCTACACCTTC.

The chain employs TRBV27 and TRBJ2-1; 11 positions match TRBD2. The CDR3 runs to 15 residues. The V and J ends lost 2 bases and 7 bases, in that order; junction bases with no gene match: 4. Per the germline V gene, CDR1 is MNHEY and CDR2 is SMNVEV (reference sequence). The CDR3, as DNA: TGTGCCAGCAGTTTAGGGTTAGCGGGAGGGAATGAGCAGTTCTTC. Its translation is CASSLGLAGGNEQFF.

The chain joins TRBV7-3 to TRBJ1-1, with 9 bases lining up with TRBD1. J was trimmed by 7 bases and V by 4 bases; bases with no gene match: 4. The CDR3 is 13 residues long. Germline assignment: CDR1 SGHTA and CDR2 FQGTGA. CDR3 region: CASSSVGQGEAFF. DNA of the CDR3: TGTGCCAGCAGCTCCGTGGGACAGGGTGAAGCTTTCTTT.

This sequence joins TRBV2 and TRBJ2-5; TRBD1 aligns across 10 bases. Germline assignment: CDR1 SNHLY and CDR2 FYNNEI. The CDR3 spans 16 residues. V lost 5 bases and J lost 4; bases outside the gene matches: 10. The DNA for the CDR3 is TGTGCCAGCAGTACTTTATCCGGGACAGGGGTAGAGACCCAGTACTTC. Encoded protein: CASSTLSGTGVETQYF. Full variable domain (rest looked up from reference TRBV2 and TRBJ2-5): EPEVTQTPSHQVTQMGQEVILRCVPISNHLYFYWYRQILGQKVEFLVSFYNNEISEKSEIFDDQFSVERPDGSNFTLKIRSTKLEDSAMYFCASSTLSGTGVETQYFGPGTRLLVL.

This clone was recorded only once. V is TRBV7-9 and J is TRBJ2-5; perhaps TRBD1 as D (7 bases). CDR3 size: 16 residues. Germline assignment: CDR1 SEHNR and CDR2 FQNEAQ (reference sequence). Trimming pared 5 bases from V and 2 bases from J, leaving 18 bases between. This CDR3 reads CASSPETGRQQETQYF. Written as DNA, the CDR3 is TGTGCCAGCAGCCCTGAGACAGGGAGGCAACAAGAGACCCAGTACTTC.

Only one count was recorded for this clone. The V gene is TRBV15, the J gene TRBJ1-3, with 7 bases aligning to TRBD1. V lost 7 bases and J lost 0; bases outside the gene matches: 6. Looked up from germline, CDR1 is LNHNV and CDR2 is YYDKDF (reference sequence). CDR3 size: 15 residues. CDR3 sequence (DNA): TGTGCCACCATGAACGGACAGGTCTCTGGAAACACCATATATTTT. Encoded protein: CATMNGQVSGNTIYF.

V and J are TRBV10-3 and TRBJ2-6; no clear D. Germline V lookup: CDR1 ENHRY, CDR2 SYGVKD. The CDR3 spans 19 residues. The V gene lost 4 bases and the J gene lost 0 bases, with 19 bases spanning the gap. The CDR3 region is CAISVTLTPPPSGANVLTF. The CDR3 bases are TGTGCCATCAGTGTAACCCTGACACCTCCTCCCTCTGGGGCCAACGTCCTGACTTTC.

The V call is TRBV10-3, the J call TRBJ2-2, with TRBD1 matching over 11 bases. After removal of 3 bases from V and 2 bases from J, the junction contained 8 bases not matched to a gene. The CDR3 totals 18 residues. Germline CDR1 is ENHRY and CDR2 is SYGVKD. CDR3 in amino acids: CAISERPGTGGNTGELFF. In nucleotides, the CDR3 is TGTGCCATCAGTGAAAGGCCTGGGACAGGGGGTAACACCGGGGAGCTGTTTTTT.